The 2 T cell receptor beta chains below were found in one sample sequenced in a study of beta chain features in type 1 diabetes. The entirety of the isolated RNA underwent reverse transcription, so expressed TCRB transcripts were sequenced. Using immunoSEQ multiplex PCR, the repertoire was profiled, and TCRdb retains in-frame clones only, with some absent. The table lists some 150,000 clones, 6.5% to 8.5% of them singletons. The sequencing sample was made of central memory CD4+ T cells from blood. The receptors derive from a woman aged 30 to 39 in good health.

This clone has just a few counts. The chain has TRBV15 and TRBJ1-5; 9 positions agree with TRBD1. Trimming at V came to 4 bases and at J to 7 bases, leaving 17 bases not matched to a gene. The CDR3 spans 18 residues. Germline V CDR1 and CDR2: LNHNV, YYDKDF (reference sequence). CDR3 sequence reads: CATSKRVQTGGRQQPQHF. CDR3 sequence (DNA): TGTGCCACCAGCAAGAGGGTCCAGACAGGGGGAAGGCAGCAGCCCCAGCATTTT.

This clone was counted many times. The chain uses TRBV10-3 and TRBJ2-4, with D hard to call. CDR1 is ENHRY, CDR2 SYGVKD, per germline. The CDR3 covers 13 residues. V lost 6 bases, J lost 9 bases, and 15 bases lay in between. CDR3 sequence (DNA): TGTGCCATCAGGTTTGGAGAACAAAGCATTCAGTACTTC. Translated, it gives CAIRFGEQSIQYF.